This TCR beta chain stems from a study of monozygotic twins with inflammatory bowel disease. TCRdb re-analyzed the 5' RACE reads; it lists each CDR3 protein once, without DNA. This sample's clone table lists approximately 150,000 distinct CDR3 sequences. CDR1 is MNHEY and CDR2 is SMNVEV in the germline V gene (reference sequence). The CDR3 totals 18 residues. The sequencing input was blood. The sequence came from a human donor with ulcerative colitis or Crohn's disease, or a healthy co-twin of an affected twin (not recorded which). V usage is TRBV27 and J usage is TRBJ1-5; TCRdb returns TRBD1, unconfirmable since there is no DNA. The CDR3 loop is CASSPTGIGWESNQPQHF.